The rows below give T cell receptor beta chains drawn from one sample of a study of cytomegalovirus exposure and HLA in healthy donors. Some clones are missing from TCRdb's copy, which holds only in-frame ones; the method was immunoSEQ multiplex PCR. The table records 130,000 or so clones, about four fifths of them present only once. Source material: PBMCs. All receptors derive from a woman in her late teens or twenties in good health and CMV-seronegative. The CDR3 runs from the conserved cysteine through the conserved F or W. The order of the fields is clone size, J gene, D gene, V gene, CDR3 DNA, CDR3 protein. The D gene is left open where the match is weak. Expanded clones get a size class; other rows say once, few or many, or leave the size out.

>NA|TRBJ2-1|TRBD1|TRBV5-1
TGCGCCAGCAGCTCCGGAAAGAGACAGGGGGCCTATGAGCAGTTCTTC
CASSSGKRQGAYEQFF
>few|TRBJ2-7|NA|TRBV5-4
TGTGCCAGCAGCGGGGACTCGAGATCCTACGAGCAGTACTTC
CASSGDSRSYEQYF
>NA|TRBJ2-1|TRBD2|TRBV9
TGTGCCAGCAGCGTAGCACCAGACCTCAAGCGGGGCTCCTACAATGAGCAGTTCTTC
CASSVAPDLKRGSYNEQFF
>NA|TRBJ1-5|NA|TRBV18
TGTGCCAGCTCACCAACAGGGAATCGCAATCAGCCCCAGCATTTT
CASSPTGNRNQPQHF
>NA|TRBJ2-7|NA|TRBV2
TGTGCCACCCGGACAGAAGGGGCCTACGAGCAGTACTTC
CATRTEGAYEQYF
>few|TRBJ2-1|NA|TRBV27
TGTGCCAGCAGTTTCCGGGCCCCGGGGGTGGGAAATGAGCAGTTCTTC
CASSFRAPGVGNEQFF
>NA|TRBJ1-2|TRBD1|TRBV16
TGTGCCAGCAGCCAATCCGGACAGGATGGCTACACCTTC
CASSQSGQDGYTF
>few|TRBJ2-3|TRBD2|TRBV9
TGTGCCAGCAGCCACGGACTAGCGGGGGGGTCCCCAGATACGCAGTATTTT
CASSHGLAGGSPDTQYF
>NA|TRBJ2-1|TRBD2|TRBV6-5
TGTGCCAGCAGTTACTTAGCGGGGGGGATCAATGAGCAGTTCTTC
CASSYLAGGINEQFF
>NA|TRBJ2-2|TRBD2|TRBV6-5
TGTGCCAGCAGTTACGGACGGGGGGGAGAAACCGGGGAGCTGTTTTTT
CASSYGRGGETGELFF
>NA|TRBJ2-4|TRBD2|TRBV29-1
TGCAGCGCCGCCCCTCCTAGGACTAGCGGGAGGGCGGGCATTCAGTACTTC
CSAAPPRTSGRAGIQYF
>NA|TRBJ1-2|TRBD1|TRBV19
TGTGCCAGTTGGGACAGGGGGCGCGAATATGGCTACACCTTC
CASWDRGREYGYTF
>NA|TRBJ1-2|NA|TRBV20-1
TGCAGTGCTAGAGTAAATGGCTACACCTTC
CSARVNGYTF
>NA|TRBJ1-2|NA|TRBV21-1
TGTGCCAGCAGCAATTTTGACAGGGGGCCCAACTATGGCTACACCTTC
CASSNFDRGPNYGYTF
>NA|TRBJ2-1|NA|TRBV2
TGTGCCAGCAGTGAAATTACTAGCTTATACTACAATGAGCAGTTCTTC
CASSEITSLYYNEQFF
>NA|TRBJ1-3|NA|TRBV2
TGTGCCAGCAATAGGGACTGGAACACCATATATTTT
CASNRDWNTIYF
>NA|TRBJ1-1|NA|TRBV29-1
TGCAGCGTTCGGACAAGTCTGGGCTCTGAAGCTTTCTTT
CSVRTSLGSEAFF
>NA|TRBJ2-7|NA|TRBV6-1
TGTGCCAGCGGCCAGAGGGTAAGCGACGAGCAGTACTTC
CASGQRVSDEQYF
>NA|TRBJ1-2|NA|TRBV7-2
TGTGCCAGCAGCCGCACGGTAGGGGCTAACTATGGCTACACCTTC
CASSRTVGANYGYTF
>NA|TRBJ2-1|NA|TRBV5-4
TGTGCCAGCAGCTTGGCTGATAGCGGTATCAAGATCTTC
CASSLADSGIKIF
>few|TRBJ2-2|NA|TRBV4-1
TGCGCCAGCAGCCAAGAGGGACTCCCGAACACCGGGGAGCTGTTTTTT
CASSQEGLPNTGELFF
>NA|TRBJ1-1|TRBD1|TRBV27
TGTGCCAGCAGGGGCAGGGGGTACATGAACACTGAAGCTTTCTTT
CASRGRGYMNTEAFF
>once|TRBJ2-7|TRBD1|TRBV9
TGTGCCAGCAGCGTAGCTTCTATTGGGACAGCCGAGCAGTACTTC
CASSVASIGTAEQYF
>NA|TRBJ1-3|NA|TRBV30
TGTGCCTGGAGTAAAATCAGGGGAGTCTCTGGAAACACCATATATTTT
CAWSKIRGVSGNTIYF
>once|TRBJ2-7|TRBD1|TRBV6-5
TGTGCCAGCAGGCGCGGGACAGGGGCGTCCTACGAGCAGTACTTC
CASRRGTGASYEQYF
>NA|TRBJ1-2|NA|TRBV5-6
TGTGCCAGCAGCTTTGGCGGGAACTATGGCTACACCTTC
CASSFGGNYGYTF
>NA|TRBJ2-1|TRBD2|TRBV2
TGTGCCAGCAGTGAACTGCCTAGCGGGGCTCCTTACAATGAGCAGTTCTTC
CASSELPSGAPYNEQFF
>few|TRBJ2-1|TRBD1|TRBV5-6
TGTGCCAGCAGCTACCGACAGGGCATGGTCAGGGACAATGAGCAGTTCTTC
CASSYRQGMVRDNEQFF
>NA|TRBJ1-5|NA|TRBV28
TGTGCCAGCAGACTGGTGACAGGAGTAACAGGTCAGCCCCAGCATTTT
CASRLVTGVTGQPQHF
>NA|TRBJ2-6|NA|TRBV18
TGTGCCAGCTCTCTCAGGGTCGCTGGGGCCAACGTCCTGACTTTC
CASSLRVAGANVLTF
>NA|TRBJ1-1|NA|TRBV19
TGTGCCAGTAGTGACCCAACAGGGAAAAGAGGACTTAGAGCTTTCTTT
CASSDPTGKRGLRAFF